The next 2 T cell receptor beta chains were all read from a single sample in a study of T-cell reconstitution after alpha-beta-depleted transplantation in children. Unique molecular identifiers were built into the TCRbeta library. One entry per CDR3 protein, called by TCRdb with MiXCR from the PCR reads. The repertoire holds about 230,000 distinct CDR3 sequences, around 9.6% seen once, with approximately 5.9% in the top ten. Sequenced here: PBMCs from the stem cell graft donor, sampled from the stem cell graft. The receptors originated from a human donor who donated a stem cell graft to a child with acute lymphoblastic leukemia.

Ten or more counts support this clonotype. This chain connects TRBV7-9 to TRBJ1-2, with no clear D. Germline CDR1 SEHNR, CDR2 FQNEAQ (reference sequence). V was trimmed by 5 bases and J by 4 bases, leaving 17 bases between them. The CDR3 runs to 15 residues. The CDR3 DNA reads as TGTGCCAGCAGCCCGCCAGGACTACCGGGCTATGGCTACACCTTC. Amino acid sequence: CASSPPGLPGYGYTF.

This clonotype was detected ten times or more. The chain couples TRBV25-1 to TRBJ2-1, with no clear D. CDR1 is MGHDK and CDR2 is SYGVNS in the germline V gene. Trimming cost V 1 base and J 8 bases, with 9 bases left between them. CDR3 size: 13 residues. CDR3 region: CASSEFVSHEQFF. CDR3 coding DNA: TGTGCCAGCAGTGAATTTGTATCCCATGAGCAGTTCTTC.